Below, 20 T cell receptor beta chains from the same sample are listed, as sequenced in a study of cytomegalovirus exposure and HLA in healthy donors. PCR was performed using 60 Vbeta and 13 Jbeta primers. Measured with immunoSEQ multiplex PCR; TCRdb has only the in-frame clones, and not every one. The data contain about 160,000 clones, roughly 87% of them singletons. What was sequenced was PBMCs. The receptor set was obtained from a girl aged 10-17 years in good health and CMV-seropositive.

The V gene is TRBV5-1, the J gene TRBJ2-1; D is ambiguous. This CDR3 comprises 12 residues. The V gene lost 0 bases and the J gene lost 8 bases, with 6 bases spanning the gap. Germline CDR1 and CDR2: SGHRS and YFSETQ. In DNA form, the CDR3 reads TGCGCCAGCAGCTTGGAACTCGATGAGCAGTTCTTC. Translating gives CASSLELDEQFF.

The chain uses TRBV5-1 and TRBJ2-5; D is uncertain. This CDR3 region has 13 residues. Trimming pared 2 bases from V and 5 bases from J, leaving 10 bases between. CDR1 is SGHRS, CDR2 YFSETQ, per germline. The CDR3 DNA follows: TGCGCCAGCAGCTTAAGCCCCTGGGAGACCCAGTACTTC. Translated, it gives CASSLSPWETQYF.

CDR3 in DNA: TGTGCCAGCAGCCCCACCCAGCGGTTCACAGATACGCAGTATTTT. It yields the protein CASSPTQRFTDTQYF. V and J are TRBV7-6 and TRBJ2-3; D is perhaps TRBD2 (5 bases). V gave up 5 bases and J gave up 2 bases, with 14 bases separating them. In germline, CDR1 is SGHVS, CDR2 FNYEAQ. The CDR3 loop spans 15 amino acids.

The V and J genes are TRBV10-3 and TRBJ1-4, with 8 bases fitting TRBD1. The ends lost 0 bases at V and 10 bases at J; junction bases unmatched: 7. CDR3 length: 15 residues. Germline loops: CDR1 ENHRY, CDR2 SYGVKD. CDR3 nucleotide sequence: TGTGCCATCAGTGAGTCGCAGGGGGCTGGGGGAAAACTGTTTTTT. Amino acid sequence: CAISESQGAGGKLFF.

This clone was detected once. Other DNA sequences in the sample encode the same CDR3. V and J are TRBV5-1 and TRBJ2-5; a possible D gene is TRBD2 (5 bases). Germline-derived CDR1 and CDR2 are SGHRS and YFSETQ. V lost 0 bases to trimming and J lost 5 bases, with 8 bases between them. There are 13 residues in the CDR3. This chain's CDR3 is CASSLAPGETQYF. The CDR3 coding sequence is TGCGCCAGCAGCTTGGCCCCGGGGGAGACCCAGTACTTC.

This clone came up a few times. The junction differs from germline at one of its ends, possibly a read error. The chain has TRBV7-9 and TRBJ1-5, with TRBD1 as a possible D gene (6 bases). CDR1 is SEHNR, CDR2 FQNEAQ, per germline (reference sequence). The CDR3 is 12 amino acids. The CDR3 reads CSSSLRGQPQHF. CDR3 nucleotide sequence: TGTTCCAGCAGCCTCAGGGGTCAGCCCCAGCATTTT.

The chain links TRBV19 to TRBJ1-2; D remains unclear. Germline assignment: CDR1 LNHDA and CDR2 SQIVND (reference sequence). The CDR3 is made up of 11 amino acids. V lost 7 bases, J lost 2 bases, and 5 bases lay in between. The CDR3 region has the DNA TGTGCCAGTACCAAAAACTATGGCTACACCTTC. This codes for CASTKNYGYTF.

The rearrangement uses TRBV11-2 and TRBJ2-7, with D possibly matching TRBD2 (6 bases). The germline V gene encodes CDR1 SGHAT and CDR2 FQNNGV. Trimming shortened V by 4 bases and J by 3 bases, and 10 bases separated the two germline ends. There are 13 residues in the CDR3. CDR3 bases: TGTGCCAGCAGCTCGGGAGAGGGCTACGAGCAGTACTTC. Translated, it gives CASSSGEGYEQYF.

The V gene is TRBV6-6, the J gene TRBJ2-7, with D possibly matching TRBD2 (6 bases). V was shortened by 0 bases and J by 0 bases, with 12 bases between the two germline ends. The CDR3 consists of 16 residues. CDR1 is MNHNY and CDR2 is SVGAGI in the germline V gene (reference sequence). The CDR3 protein is CASSYSMGGISYEQYF. The DNA for the CDR3 is TGTGCCAGCAGTTACTCGATGGGCGGGATCTCCTACGAGCAGTACTTC.

The chain recombines TRBV28 with TRBJ2-7; 9 bases map to TRBD1. J was trimmed by 5 bases and V by 5 bases; bases with no gene match: 13. Germline V gene lookup returns CDR1 MDHEN and CDR2 SYDVKM. The CDR3 runs 16 residues. CDR3 DNA sequence: TGTGCCAGCAGTCCCCCCTGGGGACAGGGACGCAACGAGCAGTACTTC. Its translation: CASSPPWGQGRNEQYF.

The chain carries TRBV30 and TRBJ1-1; D possibly corresponds to TRBD1 (6 bases). Trimming removed 2 bases at V and 10 bases at J, with 23 bases between. CDR1 is GTSNPN and CDR2 is SVGIG in the germline V gene (reference sequence). CDR3 length equals 15 residues. CDR3 protein: CAWSSRPASLGGAFF. CDR3 nucleotide sequence: TGTGCCTGGAGTTCCCGGCCCGCGTCATTAGGGGGAGCTTTCTTT.

This clone turned up a few times. V gene TRBV4-1 combines with J gene TRBJ1-1; a weak D match, TRBD1 (5 bases). Germline CDR1 and CDR2: MGHRA and YSYEKL. V was pared by 4 bases and J by 3 bases, with 15 bases between. The CDR3 runs to 15 residues. The CDR3 loop reads CASSLQVVWDTEAFF. CDR3 coding DNA: TGCGCCAGCAGCCTACAGGTAGTGTGGGACACTGAAGCTTTCTTT.

A single count supports this clone. This chain connects TRBV19 to TRBJ1-2; no reliable D call. The ends were cut back, 1 base at V and 4 bases at J, with 10 bases in the middle. Germline V gene lookup returns CDR1 LNHDA and CDR2 SQIVND (reference sequence). The CDR3 runs 14 residues. The CDR3 DNA is TGTGCCAGTAGTATAGTGCGACAAGTCTATGGCTACACCTTC. Residues: CASSIVRQVYGYTF.

The J gene is TRBJ1-2, the V gene TRBV10-3; 8 bases fit TRBD1. The CDR3 loop spans 16 amino acids. Germline lookup yields CDR1 ENHRY and CDR2 SYGVKD. V shed 5 bases and J 8 bases; nucleotides not matched to a gene: 16. In DNA form, the CDR3 reads TGTGCCATCAGTTCGCGGACGGGACAGGTCTCTCAGGGCTACACCTTC. It yields the protein CAISSRTGQVSQGYTF.

The chain combines TRBV5-1 with TRBJ1-2, with D perhaps matching TRBD1 (5 bases). The germline V gene has CDR1 SGHRS and CDR2 YFSETQ. The CDR3 runs to 12 residues. V lost 7 bases to trimming and J lost 6 bases, with 13 bases between them. The CDR3 spells CASRREVDGYTF. DNA for the CDR3: TGCGCCAGCCGCAGGGAAGTAGATGGCTACACCTTC.

V is TRBV7-9 and J is TRBJ1-2; 7 nucleotides line up with TRBD1. The J segment lost 4 bases and the V segment lost 5 bases, leaving 10 bases of the junction unmatched. From germline, CDR1 is SEHNR and CDR2 FQNEAQ (reference sequence). This CDR3 comprises 15 residues. The CDR3 DNA reads as TGTGCCAGCAGCCCCCGGGACAGTTACATCTATGGCTACACCTTC. Translation gives CASSPRDSYIYGYTF.

The chain uses TRBV27 and TRBJ2-7; 14 bases are shared with TRBD2. Germline assignment: CDR1 MNHEY and CDR2 SMNVEV (reference sequence). CDR3 length: 15 amino acids. V trimming: 4 bases; J trimming: 6 bases; junction bases outside the gene matches: 5. CDR3 loop: CASSSGLAGAVEQYF. For the CDR3, the DNA is TGTGCCAGCAGTTCGGGACTAGCGGGAGCGGTCGAGCAGTACTTC.

The rearrangement links TRBV5-6 to TRBJ2-5, with 7 bases identical to TRBD2. Germline V gives CDR1 SGHDT, CDR2 YYEEEE. The CDR3 sequence is 13 residues long. J lost 4 bases, V lost 4 bases, and 4 bases had no gene match. CDR3 amino acids: CASSDQRGETQYF. DNA of the CDR3: TGTGCCAGCAGCGATCAGCGGGGAGAGACCCAGTACTTC.

The chain joins TRBV29-1 to TRBJ1-3; D is undetermined. CDR1 SQVTM and CDR2 ANQGSEA come from the germline V gene. CDR3 length equals 12 residues. V was pared by 7 bases and J by 1 base, with 8 bases between. For the CDR3, the DNA is TGCAGCGCTAGAAGTTCTGGAAACACCATATATTTT. Its protein is CSARSSGNTIYF.

The chain employs TRBV4-1 and TRBJ2-7, with D possibly TRBD2 on 6 matching bases. Trimming removed 5 bases at V and 6 bases at J, with 32 bases between. The CDR3 is 19 amino acids. Germline V gene lookup returns CDR1 MGHRA and CDR2 YSYEKL. As DNA, the CDR3 is TGCGCCAGCAGCGAGAGGCAGTTCACCGGGAGCCCGCTCCTCCTCGAGCAGTACTTC. It is translated as CASSERQFTGSPLLLEQYF.